The source of this TCR beta chain is a study of T cell clonotyping in hematopoietic cell transplantation. Turning to the study itself: Recipient samples before transplant were obtained post-cytoreduction.

Of note for this clone: Its antigen is currently unknown.

Time point here: recipient sample about 28 days before transplant, after cytoreduction. The protocol was immunoSEQ multiplex PCR, while the TCRdb copy is restricted to in-frame clones and leaves out a portion. Of approximately 80,000 clones in the sample, 90% to 97% were seen once. Regarding the study as a whole: Graft donor and pretransplant recipient Inverse Simpson Index values predicted broader posttransplant TCR diversity. No sorting was done, leaving CD4 and CD8 contributions mixed.

The clonotype originates from a woman aged 45-65 years with acute myeloid leukemia. Some clones in this sample may be carry-over from other donors' samples. The source was peripheral blood mononuclear cells, collected before stem cell transplant.

The CDR3 protein is CAWFGRFSGNTIYF. CDR3 in DNA: TGTGCCTGGTTTGGACGTTTCTCTGGAAACACCATATATTTT. The chain has TRBV30 and TRBJ1-3; D is ambiguous. Trimming removed 5 bases from V and 0 bases from J, with 11 bases in between. The germline CDR1 and CDR2 sequences are GTSNPN and SVGIG (reference sequence). The CDR3 runs 14 residues. Filled out from reference TRBV30 and TRBJ1-3, the complete variable domain reads SQTIHQWPATLVQPVGSPLSLECTVEGTSNPNLYWYRQAAGRGLQLLFYSVGIGQISSEVPQNLSASRPQDRQFILSSKKLLLSDSGFYLCAWFGRFSGNTIYFGEGSWLTVV.